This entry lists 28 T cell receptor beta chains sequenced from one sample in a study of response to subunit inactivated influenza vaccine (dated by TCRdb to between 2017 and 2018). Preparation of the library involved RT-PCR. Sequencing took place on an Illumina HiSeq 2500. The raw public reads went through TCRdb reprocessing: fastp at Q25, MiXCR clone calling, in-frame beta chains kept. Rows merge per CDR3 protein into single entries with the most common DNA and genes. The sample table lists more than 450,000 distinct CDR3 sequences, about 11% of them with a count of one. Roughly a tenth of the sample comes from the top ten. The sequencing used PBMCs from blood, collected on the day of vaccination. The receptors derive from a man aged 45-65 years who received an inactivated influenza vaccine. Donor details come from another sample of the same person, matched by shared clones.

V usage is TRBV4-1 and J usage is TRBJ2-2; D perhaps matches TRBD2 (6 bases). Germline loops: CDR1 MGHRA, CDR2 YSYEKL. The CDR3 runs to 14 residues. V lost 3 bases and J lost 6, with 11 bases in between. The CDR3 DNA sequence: TGCGCCAGCAGCCAGGACTATTTTTCCGGGGAGCTGTTTTTT. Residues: CASSQDYFSGELFF.

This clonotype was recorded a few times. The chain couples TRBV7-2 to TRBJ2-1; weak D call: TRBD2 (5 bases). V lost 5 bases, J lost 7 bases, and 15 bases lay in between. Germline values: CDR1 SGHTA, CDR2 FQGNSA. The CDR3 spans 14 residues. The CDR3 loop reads CASSRRTQRNEQFF. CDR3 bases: TGTGCCAGCAGCCGGAGGACCCAGAGGAATGAGCAGTTCTTC.

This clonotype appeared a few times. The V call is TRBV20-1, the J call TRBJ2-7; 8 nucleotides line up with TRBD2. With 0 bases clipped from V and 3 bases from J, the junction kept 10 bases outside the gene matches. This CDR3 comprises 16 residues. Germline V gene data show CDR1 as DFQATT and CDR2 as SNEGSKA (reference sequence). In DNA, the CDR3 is TGCAGTGCTAGAGAGATCGGCGTCCGGGGGGGCTACGAGCAGTACTTC. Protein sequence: CSAREIGVRGGYEQYF.

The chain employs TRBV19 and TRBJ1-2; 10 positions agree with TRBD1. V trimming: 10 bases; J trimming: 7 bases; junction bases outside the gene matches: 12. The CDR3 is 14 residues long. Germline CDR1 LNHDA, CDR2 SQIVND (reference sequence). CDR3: CATKFGTGAGGYTF. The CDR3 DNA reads TGTGCCACCAAGTTTGGGACAGGGGCCGGTGGCTACACCTTC.

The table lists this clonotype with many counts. The CDR3, as DNA: TGTGCCAGCAGCCCCTCGTCGAGAGGTGGTGAAAAACTGTTTTTT. This gives the protein CASSPSSRGGEKLFF. The chain couples TRBV5-5 to TRBJ1-4; D unresolved. Trimming removed 4 bases at V and 7 bases at J, with 17 bases between. This CDR3 spans 15 amino acids. The germline gives CDR1 SGHKS, CDR2 YYEKEE (reference sequence).

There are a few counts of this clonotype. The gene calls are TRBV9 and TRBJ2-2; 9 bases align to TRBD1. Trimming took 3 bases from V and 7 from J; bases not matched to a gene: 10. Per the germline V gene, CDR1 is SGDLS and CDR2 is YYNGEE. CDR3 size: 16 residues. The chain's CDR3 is CASSGTGGGIVGELFF. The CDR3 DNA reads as TGTGCCAGCAGCGGAACAGGGGGCGGAATTGTCGGGGAGCTGTTTTTT.

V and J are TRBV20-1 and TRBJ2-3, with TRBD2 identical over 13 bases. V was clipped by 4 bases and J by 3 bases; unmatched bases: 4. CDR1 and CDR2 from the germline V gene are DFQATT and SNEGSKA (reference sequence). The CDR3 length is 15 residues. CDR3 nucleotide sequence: TGCAGTGCTACCGGACTAGCGGGAGTTACAGATACGCAGTATTTT. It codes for CSATGLAGVTDTQYF.

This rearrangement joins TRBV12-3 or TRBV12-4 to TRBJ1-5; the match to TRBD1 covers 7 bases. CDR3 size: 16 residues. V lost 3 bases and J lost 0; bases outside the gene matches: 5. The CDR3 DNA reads TGTGCCAGCAGTTTCTCAGGGGGAAATAGCAATCAGCCCCAGCATTTT. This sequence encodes CASSFSGGNSNQPQHF.

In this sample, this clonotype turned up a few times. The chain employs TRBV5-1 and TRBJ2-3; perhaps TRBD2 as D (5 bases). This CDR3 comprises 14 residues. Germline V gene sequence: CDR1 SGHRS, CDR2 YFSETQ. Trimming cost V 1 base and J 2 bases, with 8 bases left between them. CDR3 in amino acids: CASSLTGYTDTQYF. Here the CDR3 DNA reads TGCGCCAGCAGCTTGACGGGGTACACAGATACGCAGTATTTT.

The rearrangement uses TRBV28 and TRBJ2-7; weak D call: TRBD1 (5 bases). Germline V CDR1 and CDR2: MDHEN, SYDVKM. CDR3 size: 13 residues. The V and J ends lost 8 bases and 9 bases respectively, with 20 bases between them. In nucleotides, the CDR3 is TGTGCCAGCCGGAGTGGGGCGGCCGGTCTGCAGTACTTC. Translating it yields CASRSGAAGLQYF.

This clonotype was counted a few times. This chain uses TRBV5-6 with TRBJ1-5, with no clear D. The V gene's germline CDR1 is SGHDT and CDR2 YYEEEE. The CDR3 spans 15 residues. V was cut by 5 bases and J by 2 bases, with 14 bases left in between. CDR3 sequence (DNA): TGTGCCAGCAGTACGTACACCCCGGGCAATCAGCCCCAGCATTTT. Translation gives CASSTYTPGNQPQHF.

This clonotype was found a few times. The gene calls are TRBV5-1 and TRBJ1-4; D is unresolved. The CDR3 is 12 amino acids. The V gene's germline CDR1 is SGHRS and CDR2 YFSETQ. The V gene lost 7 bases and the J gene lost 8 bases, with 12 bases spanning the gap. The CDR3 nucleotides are TGCGCCAGCTCCGGCATTCGGGAAAAACTGTTTTTT. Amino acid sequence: CASSGIREKLFF.

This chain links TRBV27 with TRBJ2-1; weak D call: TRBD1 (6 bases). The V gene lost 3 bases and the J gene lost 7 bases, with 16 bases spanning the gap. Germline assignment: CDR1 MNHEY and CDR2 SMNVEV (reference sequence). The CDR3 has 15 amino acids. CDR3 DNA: TGTGCCAGCAGTTTTAGTAGGACAGTTAGGAATGAGCAGTTCTTC. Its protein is CASSFSRTVRNEQFF.

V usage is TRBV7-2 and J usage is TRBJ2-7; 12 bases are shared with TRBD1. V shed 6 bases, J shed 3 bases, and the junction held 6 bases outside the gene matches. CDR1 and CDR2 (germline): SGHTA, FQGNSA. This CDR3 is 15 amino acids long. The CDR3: CASRDRDRGLYEQYF. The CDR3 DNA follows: TGTGCCAGCAGAGACCGGGACAGGGGGCTCTACGAGCAGTACTTC.

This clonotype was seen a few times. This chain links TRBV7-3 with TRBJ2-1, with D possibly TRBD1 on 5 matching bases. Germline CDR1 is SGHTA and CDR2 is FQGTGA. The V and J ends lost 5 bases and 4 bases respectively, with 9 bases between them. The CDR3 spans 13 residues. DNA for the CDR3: TGTGCCAGCAGCCTGACAGTTTACAATGAGCAGTTCTTC. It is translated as CASSLTVYNEQFF.

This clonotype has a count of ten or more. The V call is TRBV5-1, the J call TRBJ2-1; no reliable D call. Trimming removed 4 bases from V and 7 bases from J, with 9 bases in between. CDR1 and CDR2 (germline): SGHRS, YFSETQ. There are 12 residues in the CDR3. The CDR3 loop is CASSAKGNEQFF. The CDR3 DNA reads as TGCGCCAGCAGCGCCAAAGGGAATGAGCAGTTCTTC.

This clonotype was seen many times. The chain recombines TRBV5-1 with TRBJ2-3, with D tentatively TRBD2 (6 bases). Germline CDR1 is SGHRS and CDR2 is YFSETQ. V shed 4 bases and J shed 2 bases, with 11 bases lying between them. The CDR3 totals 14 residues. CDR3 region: CASSPGGLTDTQYF. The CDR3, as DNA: TGCGCCAGCAGCCCCGGGGGTCTCACAGATACGCAGTATTTT.

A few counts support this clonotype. The CDR3 here is CASRRQGTVGGETQYF. CDR3 in DNA: TGTGCCAGCAGGAGACAAGGGACAGTCGGCGGGGAGACCCAGTACTTC. The chain links TRBV7-8 to TRBJ2-5; 7 nucleotides align to TRBD1. V lost 6 bases to trimming and J lost 5 bases; unmatched junction nucleotides: 15. The CDR3 length is 16 residues. The V gene's germline CDR1 is SGHVS and CDR2 FQNEAQ.

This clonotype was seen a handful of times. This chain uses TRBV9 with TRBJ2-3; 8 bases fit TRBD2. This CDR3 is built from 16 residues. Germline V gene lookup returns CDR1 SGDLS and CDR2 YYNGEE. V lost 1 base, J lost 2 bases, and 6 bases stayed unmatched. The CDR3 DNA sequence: TGTGCCAGCAGCGTAACGGCGGGAGGTACCACAGATACGCAGTATTTT. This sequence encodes CASSVTAGGTTDTQYF.

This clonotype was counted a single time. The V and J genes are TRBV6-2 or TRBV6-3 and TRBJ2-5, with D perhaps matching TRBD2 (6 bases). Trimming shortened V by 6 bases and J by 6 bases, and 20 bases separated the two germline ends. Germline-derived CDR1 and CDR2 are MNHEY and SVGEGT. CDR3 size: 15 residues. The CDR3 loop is CASRRTNGSLKTQYF. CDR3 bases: TGTGCCAGCAGACGTACTAACGGGAGTTTGAAGACCCAGTACTTC.

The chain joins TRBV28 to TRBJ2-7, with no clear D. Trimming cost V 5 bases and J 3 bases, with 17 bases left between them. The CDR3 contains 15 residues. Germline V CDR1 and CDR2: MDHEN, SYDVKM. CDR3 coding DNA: TGTGCCAGCAGTCCGATAACAAAGGCCCACTACGAGCAGTACTTC. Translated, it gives CASSPITKAHYEQYF.

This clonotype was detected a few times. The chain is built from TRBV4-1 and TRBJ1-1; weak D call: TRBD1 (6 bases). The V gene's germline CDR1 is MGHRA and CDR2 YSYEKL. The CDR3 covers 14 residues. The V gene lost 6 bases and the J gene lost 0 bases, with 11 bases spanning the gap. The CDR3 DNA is TGCGCCAGCAGGGGCAGGGGCATGAACACTGAAGCTTTCTTT. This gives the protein CASRGRGMNTEAFF.

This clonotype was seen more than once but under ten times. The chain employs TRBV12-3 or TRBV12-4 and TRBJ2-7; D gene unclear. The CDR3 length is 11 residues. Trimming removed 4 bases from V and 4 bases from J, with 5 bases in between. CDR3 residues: CASSYQYEQYF. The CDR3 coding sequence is TGTGCCAGCAGTTATCAGTACGAGCAGTACTTC.

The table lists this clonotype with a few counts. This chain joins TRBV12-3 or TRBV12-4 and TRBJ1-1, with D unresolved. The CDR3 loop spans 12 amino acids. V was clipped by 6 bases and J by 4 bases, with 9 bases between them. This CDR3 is CASSKWGTEAFF. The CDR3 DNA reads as TGTGCCAGCAGCAAATGGGGCACTGAAGCTTTCTTT.

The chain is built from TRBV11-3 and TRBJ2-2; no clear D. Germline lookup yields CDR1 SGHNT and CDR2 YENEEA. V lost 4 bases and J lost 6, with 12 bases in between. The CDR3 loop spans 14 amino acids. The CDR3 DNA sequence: TGTGCCAGCAGCTCCGGCAATATTCCCGGGGAGCTGTTTTTT. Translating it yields CASSSGNIPGELFF.

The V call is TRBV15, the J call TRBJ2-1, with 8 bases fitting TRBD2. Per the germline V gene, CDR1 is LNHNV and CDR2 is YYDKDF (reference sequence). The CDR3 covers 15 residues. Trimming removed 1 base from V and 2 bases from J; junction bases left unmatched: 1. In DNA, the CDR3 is TGTGCCACCAGCAGAGGTAGCGGGACCTACAATGAGCAGTTCTTC. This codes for CATSRGSGTYNEQFF.

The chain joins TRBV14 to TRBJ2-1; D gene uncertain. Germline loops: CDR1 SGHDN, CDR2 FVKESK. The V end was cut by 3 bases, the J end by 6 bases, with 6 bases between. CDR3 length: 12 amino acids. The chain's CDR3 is CASSHFGNEQFF. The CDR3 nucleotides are TGTGCCAGCAGCCACTTCGGCAATGAGCAGTTCTTC.

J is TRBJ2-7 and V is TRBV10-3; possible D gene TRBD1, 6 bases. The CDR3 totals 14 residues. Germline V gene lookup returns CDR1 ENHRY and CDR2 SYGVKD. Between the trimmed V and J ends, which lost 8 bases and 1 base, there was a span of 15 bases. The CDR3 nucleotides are TGTGCCATCTCAGGAACAGGGAATTCCTACGAGCAGTACTTC. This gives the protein CAISGTGNSYEQYF.